One T cell receptor beta chain is described in this entry. Its antigen is unknown. The data stem from a study of cytomegalovirus exposure and HLA in healthy donors. V lost 3 bases and J 7 bases, leaving 10 bases between the germline ends. CDR3 size: 14 residues. Germline values: CDR1 SGHVS, CDR2 FQNEAQ. Study-wide findings and caveats: The authors enumerated over 150 TCR beta chains as linked to cytomegalovirus. Immune exposure data for these donors was limited to CMV serostatus. Reported findings show TCR beta sequences accurately forecast HLA-A and HLA-B alleles in most subjects.

PCR primers comprised 60 Vbeta and 13 Jbeta primers. The data were produced by immunoSEQ multiplex PCR, yet TCRdb's version contains in-frame clones alone and is incomplete. The sample holds 150,000 or so clones. The TCR comes from a woman between 18 and 29 years old in good health and CMV-seronegative. V and J are TRBV7-8 and TRBJ1-6; D gene ambiguous. The sequenced sample was PBMCs. As DNA, the CDR3 is TGTGCCAGCAGCTTGATAGAGAACAATTCACCCCTCCACTTT. It yields the protein CASSLIENNSPLHF.